Listed below are T cell receptor beta chains from one sample, sequenced in a study of T cells in Graves' hyperthyroidism and ophthalmopathy. In TCRdb, the multiplex PCR reads were re-called with MiXCR into one record per CDR3 protein. The sample yields roughly 380,000 distinct CDR3 sequences, over 11% seen once. Sequenced input: blood. Every receptor here comes from a woman aged 60-75 years with Graves' hyperthyroidism. CDR3s include the opening cysteine and the closing phenylalanine or tryptophan. Fields, in order: J gene, D gene, clone size, V gene, CDR3 DNA, CDR3 protein. The D gene is left open where the match is weak. A row's size may be missing; if present it is once, few, many or a size class.

J: TRBJ1-4
D: .
size: many
V: TRBV11-2
DNA: TGTGCCAGCAGCTTCGATGGCTGGGGCGAAAAACTGTTTTTT
CDR3: CASSFDGWGEKLFF

J: TRBJ2-1
D: .
size: .
V: TRBV15
DNA: TGTGCCACCAGGAATAATATTGGGGTATCTGAGCAGTTCTTC
CDR3: CATRNNIGVSEQFF

J: TRBJ2-7
D: .
size: many
V: TRBV27
DNA: TGTGCCAGCAGTTTACTATCTCGGGACGAGCAGTACTTC
CDR3: CASSLLSRDEQYF

J: TRBJ1-5
D: TRBD1
size: many
V: TRBV30
DNA: TGTGCCTGGAGTGCCCTGACAGGGAGCAATCAGCCCCAGCATTTT
CDR3: CAWSALTGSNQPQHF

J: TRBJ2-5
D: TRBD2
size: .
V: TRBV7-9
DNA: TGTGCCAGCAGCAATGGACTAGCGGTAGAGACCCAGTACTTC
CDR3: CASSNGLAVETQYF

J: TRBJ2-7
D: TRBD1
size: many
V: TRBV20-1
DNA: TGCAGTGCCAGGGGACAGGGGTTAGGTCCCTACGAGCAGTACTTC
CDR3: CSARGQGLGPYEQYF

J: TRBJ1-2
D: .
size: many
V: TRBV2
DNA: TGTGCCAGCAGGGGATCCGCTAACTATGGCTACACCTTC
CDR3: CASRGSANYGYTF

J: TRBJ2-1
D: TRBD2
size: many
V: TRBV5-1
DNA: TGCGCCAGCAGCTTGGGTAGCGGGAGGGATTACAATGAGCAGTTCTTC
CDR3: CASSLGSGRDYNEQFF

J: TRBJ2-3
D: TRBD2
size: once
V: TRBV7-9
DNA: TGTGCCAGCAGCCAAGAGGCGACTAGCGATTCAACTCGCACAGATACGCAGTATTTT
CDR3: CASSQEATSDSTRTDTQYF

J: TRBJ2-1
D: TRBD1
size: many
V: TRBV7-6
DNA: TGTGCCAGCAGCCCCTCTTTGGGCGCATTGGGACAGGGGACGAATGAGCAGTTCTTC
CDR3: CASSPSLGALGQGTNEQFF

J: TRBJ2-1
D: .
size: .
V: TRBV3-1
DNA: TGTGCCAGCAGCCAAGGGGGCGGATCCTACAATGAGCAGTTCTTC
CDR3: CASSQGGGSYNEQFF

J: TRBJ2-2
D: TRBD1
size: .
V: TRBV18
DNA: TGTGCCAGCTCACCCTGGACAGGGGGCGATAGTGACGGCGGGGAGCTGTTTTTT
CDR3: CASSPWTGGDSDGGELFF

J: TRBJ2-1
D: .
size: many
V: TRBV5-1
DNA: TGCGCCAGCAGCCTGGGGTGGGGTGGGAACAATGAGCAGTTCTTC
CDR3: CASSLGWGGNNEQFF

J: TRBJ2-3
D: TRBD2
size: .
V: TRBV20-1
DNA: TGCAGTGCTAGAGATGGGTGGGCTAGCGGGAGGAGAGACACAGATACGCAGTATTTT
CDR3: CSARDGWASGRRDTDTQYF

J: TRBJ2-1
D: .
size: many
V: TRBV27
DNA: TGTGCCAGCAGTGCGACAGGACACGGAACCTACAATGAGCAGTTCTTC
CDR3: CASSATGHGTYNEQFF

J: TRBJ2-2
D: .
size: many
V: TRBV3-1
DNA: TGTGCCAGCAGCCAAGTAGAGACCGGGGAGCTGTTTTTT
CDR3: CASSQVETGELFF

J: TRBJ1-5
D: .
size: many
V: TRBV6-5
DNA: TGTGCCAGCAGTTACTCGGTCTCCGGATATAGTGGCAATCAGCCCCAGCATTTT
CDR3: CASSYSVSGYSGNQPQHF

J: TRBJ2-5
D: TRBD2
size: many
V: TRBV3-1
DNA: TGTGCCAGCAGCCAAGGAAACTTAGCGGGAGTACGAGAGACCCAGTACTTC
CDR3: CASSQGNLAGVRETQYF

J: TRBJ2-5
D: .
size: .
V: TRBV6-1
DNA: TGTGCCAGCTCCGGGACTGAGGGGACCCAGTACTTC
CDR3: CASSGTEGTQYF

J: TRBJ1-1
D: .
size: .
V: TRBV27
DNA: TGTGCCAGCAGTTTATTGTCGGGCACTGAAGCTTTCTTT
CDR3: CASSLLSGTEAFF

J: TRBJ2-3
D: .
size: many
V: TRBV27
DNA: TGTGCCAGCACCCGTGCGAGTACAGATACGCAGTATTTT
CDR3: CASTRASTDTQYF

J: TRBJ2-5
D: TRBD2
size: many
V: TRBV7-9
DNA: TGTGCCAGCAGCTCCCGACTAGCGGTGGACCAAGAGACCCAGTACTTC
CDR3: CASSSRLAVDQETQYF

J: TRBJ2-3
D: TRBD1
size: .
V: TRBV24-1
DNA: TGTGCCACCAGCCCCCTTGGGACAGGGCTTAAAGATACGCAGTATTTT
CDR3: CATSPLGTGLKDTQYF

J: TRBJ2-1
D: TRBD2
size: many
V: TRBV18
DNA: TGTGCCAGCTCACAGGCTAGCGGGACTTACAATGAGCAGTTCTTC
CDR3: CASSQASGTYNEQFF

J: TRBJ2-7
D: TRBD1
size: .
V: TRBV18
DNA: TGTGCCAGCTCGCCTCGGGGGACAGGGAATCCCTACGAGCAGTACTTC
CDR3: CASSPRGTGNPYEQYF

J: TRBJ2-7
D: .
size: few
V: TRBV27
DNA: TGTGCCAGCAGTCCCTTAAGCAGACCCTACGAGCAGTACTTC
CDR3: CASSPLSRPYEQYF

J: TRBJ2-3
D: .
size: many
V: TRBV2
DNA: TGTGCCAGCAGTGTGAGCCGGGATAGATGGGGCACAGATACGCAGTATTTT
CDR3: CASSVSRDRWGTDTQYF

J: TRBJ1-1
D: TRBD1
size: many
V: TRBV11-2
DNA: TGTGCCAGCAGCCAATCAGGGGGCTGGAACACTGAAGCTTTCTTT
CDR3: CASSQSGGWNTEAFF

J: TRBJ2-1
D: TRBD2
size: .
V: TRBV20-1
DNA: TGCAGTGCTAGCCTTCGGGGCGGGAGGGTCCGCGAGTTCTTC
CDR3: CSASLRGGRVREFF

J: TRBJ2-7
D: .
size: many
V: TRBV30
DNA: TGTGCCTGGAAAGGGACGTACGAGCAGTACTTC
CDR3: CAWKGTYEQYF

J: TRBJ2-3
D: TRBD1
size: few
V: TRBV10-3
DNA: TGTGCCATCAGGGACAGGGGGCCTACAGATACGCAGTATTTT
CDR3: CAIRDRGPTDTQYF

J: TRBJ1-2
D: .
size: few
V: TRBV5-6
DNA: TGTGCCAGCAGTTACCTACGGACGGTCCTCTATGGCTACACCTTC
CDR3: CASSYLRTVLYGYTF

J: TRBJ2-3
D: .
size: few
V: TRBV24-1
DNA: TGTGCCACCAGTCGGCGCACAGATACGCAGTATTTT
CDR3: CATSRRTDTQYF

J: TRBJ1-2
D: .
size: .
V: TRBV12-3/TRBV12-4
DNA: TGTGCCAGCACCAAGGGGACAAACCATGGCTACACCTTC
CDR3: CASTKGTNHGYTF

J: TRBJ2-2
D: TRBD2
size: many
V: TRBV12-3/TRBV12-4
DNA: TGTGCCAGCAGTCATAAAAGGGGACTAGCGGGAGGTTCCGGGGAGCTGTTTTTT
CDR3: CASSHKRGLAGGSGELFF

J: TRBJ2-7
D: .
size: .
V: TRBV6-5
DNA: TGTGCCAGCAGTTATCGGGGGAAGGGTTACGAGCAGTACTTC
CDR3: CASSYRGKGYEQYF

J: TRBJ1-2
D: .
size: .
V: TRBV5-6
DNA: TGTGCCAGCAGCTTGGCGGATGAGCCTGGCTACACCTTC
CDR3: CASSLADEPGYTF